In its sample, the clone carrying this TCR beta chain was seen once. Participants spanned ages roughly 18 to 95 years and resided in about two dozen US areas. This specimen belongs to a study of blood T cell repertoires in COVID-19. Study-wide context: Sources were T cells, B-cell-depleted T cells, or PBMCs; the material itself was cDNA or gDNA.

Assay: immunoSEQ multiplex PCR; the TCRdb copy retains only in-frame clones and omits some. The top ten clones hold approximately 9.2% of a sample with 190,000 or so clones, around four fifths of them seen once. The sequenced sample consisted of PBMCs or T cells enriched from blood (not recorded which). The TCR sequence derives from a man aged 35-49 years who had recovered from COVID-19.

The CDR3 DNA sequence: TGTGCCATCAGCCCAGCGGGGGGGCCAGAGACCCAGTACTTC. Translating gives CAISPAGGPETQYF. The chain joins TRBV10-3 to TRBJ2-5; 10 bases map to TRBD2. The junction had 5 bases not matched to a gene; V was cut back by 6 bases and J by 4 bases. The length of the CDR3 is 14 residues. Germline V gene data show CDR1 as ENHRY and CDR2 as SYGVKD.